These 29 T cell receptor beta chains share one sample of origin, sequenced in a study of Graves' ophthalmopathy and Graves' hyperthyroidism. RNA transcripts were the template, and TCR beta CDR3 regions were amplified from them. First-round RT-PCR employed HTBI primers, with a second-round multiplex PCR after it. TCRdb used MiXCR to reprocess the multiplex PCR reads, holding one entry per CDR3 protein. This table has 600,000 to 950,000 distinct CDR3 sequences, 40% appearing once. The specimen was peripheral blood. These TCRs come from an adult man with Graves' ophthalmopathy.

The gene calls are TRBV7-9 and TRBJ2-5; 7 bases fit TRBD1. This CDR3 comprises 14 residues. V dropped 3 bases and J dropped 5; count of bases not matched to a gene: 6. Germline lookup yields CDR1 SEHNR and CDR2 FQNEAQ (reference sequence). The CDR3 nucleotides are TGTGCCAGCAGCTTCGGTCCCAGGGGGGAGACCCAGTACTTC. The encoded protein is CASSFGPRGETQYF.

This clonotype has just a few counts. The chain joins TRBV25-1 to TRBJ1-1; D might be TRBD1 (6 bases). The V gene lost 5 bases and the J gene lost 7 bases, with 14 bases spanning the gap. The CDR3 length is 13 residues. Germline V CDR1 and CDR2: MGHDK, SYGVNS. In nucleotides, the CDR3 is TGTGCCAGCAGTTTATCAGGGGTTGGTGAAGCTTTCTTT. Its protein product is CASSLSGVGEAFF.

V gene TRBV25-1 combines with J gene TRBJ2-2; 11 bases fit TRBD2. Germline V gene data show CDR1 as MGHDK and CDR2 as SYGVNS. This CDR3 has 12 residues. The CDR3 sequence is CAWRTSGGELFF. As DNA, the CDR3 is TGTGCTTGGCGGACTAGCGGGGGGGAGCTGTTTTTT. Based on the CDR3 plus reference TRBV25-1 and TRBJ2-2, the full variable domain is EADIYQTPRYLVIGTGKKITLECSQTMGHDKMYWYQQDPGMELHLIHYSYGVNSTEKGDLSSESTVSRIRTEHFPLTLESARPSHTSQYLCAWRTSGGELFFGEGSRLTVL.

This chain connects TRBV20-1 to TRBJ2-7; 9 bases are a match to TRBD2. J was trimmed by 3 bases and V by 1 base; bases with no gene match: 4. The CDR3 contains 14 residues. Germline CDR1 reads DFQATT; CDR2 reads SNEGSKA (reference sequence). The CDR3 region is CSARASGMGYEQYF. The CDR3 nucleotides are TGCAGTGCTAGAGCTAGCGGGATGGGCTACGAGCAGTACTTC.

The V and J genes are TRBV19 and TRBJ1-2, with 8 bases identical to TRBD1. Trimming took 10 bases from V and 5 from J; bases not matched to a gene: 9. The germline V gene has CDR1 LNHDA and CDR2 SQIVND (reference sequence). The CDR3 loop spans 13 amino acids. CDR3 protein: CATQGAHIYGYTF. The CDR3 coding sequence is TGTGCCACTCAGGGGGCGCATATTTATGGCTACACCTTC. Variable domain in full (rest from reference TRBV19 and TRBJ1-2): DGGITQSPKYLFRKEGQNVTLSCEQNLNHDAMYWYRQDPGQGLRLIYYSQIVNDFQKGDIAEGYSVSREKKESFPLTVTSAQKNPTAFYLCATQGAHIYGYTFGSGTRLTVV.

The rearrangement joins TRBV5-1 to TRBJ1-2; D remains unclear. The V gene's germline CDR1 is SGHRS and CDR2 YFSETQ. The CDR3 totals 14 residues. V was pared by 0 bases and J by 2 bases, with 8 bases between. CDR3 region: CASSLVHLNYGYTF. The CDR3 nucleotides are TGCGCCAGCAGCTTGGTACACCTAAACTATGGCTACACCTTC.

This clonotype was detected only a few times. This rearrangement joins TRBV7-3 to TRBJ2-7, with unresolved D. V lost 7 bases to trimming and J lost 2 bases, with 15 bases between them. Germline CDR1 and CDR2: SGHTA and FQGTGA. This CDR3 region has 14 residues. DNA of the CDR3: TGTGCCAGCACCGATTATACAGCCCCCTACGAGCAGTACTTC. It specifies CASTDYTAPYEQYF.

This clonotype was counted many times. The chain links TRBV10-3 to TRBJ1-2, with D uncertain. CDR1 and CDR2 from the germline V gene are ENHRY and SYGVKD. Trimming removed 0 bases from V and 2 bases from J, with 10 bases in between. This CDR3 comprises 15 residues. The CDR3 here is CAISESEVANYGYTF. Written as DNA, the CDR3 is TGTGCCATCAGTGAGTCGGAGGTGGCGAACTATGGCTACACCTTC.

With respect to this clonotype: A read error is possible here, since a much larger clone lies one base away. This rearrangement joins TRBV19 to TRBJ2-7, with a possible D match to TRBD1 (6 bases). The CDR3 has 14 amino acids. V was shortened by 1 base and J by 5 bases, with 12 bases between the two germline ends. Germline loops: CDR1 LNHDA, CDR2 SQIVND (reference sequence). The CDR3 DNA is TGTGCCAGTAGTATAGGGGACAACAGGGACGAGCAGTACTTC. As protein: CASSIGDNRDEQYF.

This clonotype was detected a few times. The V and J genes are TRBV7-9 and TRBJ2-7, with D possibly being TRBD1 or TRBD2 (5 bases each). This CDR3 contains 14 residues. V gave up 2 bases and J gave up 3 bases, with 11 bases separating them. Germline V gives CDR1 SEHNR, CDR2 FQNEAQ (reference sequence). For the CDR3, the DNA is TGTGCCAGCAGCTTATCAGGGACGGACTACGAGCAGTACTTC. Translating gives CASSLSGTDYEQYF.

The chain joins TRBV9 to TRBJ2-7; tentative D call: TRBD2 (6 bases). From germline, CDR1 is SGDLS and CDR2 YYNGEE. This CDR3 is 15 amino acids long. Trimming removed 5 bases from V and 0 bases from J, with 15 bases in between. CDR3: CASSRRREGSYEQYF. As DNA, the CDR3 is TGTGCCAGCAGTCGTAGGCGGGAAGGCTCCTACGAGCAGTACTTC.

The rearrangement uses TRBV6-6 and TRBJ2-5; 7 nucleotides agree with TRBD2. CDR1 MNHNY and CDR2 SVGAGI come from the germline V gene (reference sequence). The J segment lost 1 base and the V segment lost 6 bases, leaving 8 bases of the junction unmatched. This CDR3 comprises 15 residues. The CDR3 here is CASRDPGLLQETQYF. Written as DNA, the CDR3 is TGTGCCAGCAGAGACCCGGGACTACTCCAAGAGACCCAGTACTTC.

The rearrangement joins TRBV10-3 to TRBJ1-6; D perhaps matches TRBD1 (6 bases). Germline V gene lookup returns CDR1 ENHRY and CDR2 SYGVKD. Trimming took off 10 bases at V and 0 bases at J, with 22 bases between the two ends. This CDR3 comprises 18 residues. CDR3: CASRRVGQKSSYNSPLHF. The CDR3 coding sequence is TGTGCCAGCCGAAGGGTCGGACAGAAGAGCTCCTATAATTCACCCCTCCACTTT.

The chain employs TRBV20-1 and TRBJ1-5; D may be TRBD1 (5 bases). Germline V gives CDR1 DFQATT, CDR2 SNEGSKA (reference sequence). V lost 2 bases to trimming and J lost 5 bases, with 16 bases between them. The CDR3 is 15 residues long. CDR3 in DNA: TGCAGTGCTAGACCAATAGGGGTCGGCTATCAGCCCCAGCATTTT. Protein product: CSARPIGVGYQPQHF.

This clonotype has just a few counts. J is TRBJ2-7 and V is TRBV12-3 or TRBV12-4; D gene uncertain. Trimming left V 3 bases short and J 0 bases short, with 9 bases between. CDR3 size: 14 residues. CDR3 region: CASSFGFHSYEQYF. The CDR3 bases are TGTGCCAGCAGTTTTGGGTTTCACTCCTACGAGCAGTACTTC.

In this sample, this clonotype turned up a few times. This chain connects TRBV20-1 to TRBJ1-1, with a possible D match to TRBD1 (6 bases). CDR1 is DFQATT and CDR2 is SNEGSKA in the germline V gene (reference sequence). V lost 5 bases and J lost 0, with 16 bases in between. This CDR3 has 15 residues. CDR3 protein: CSAFGGIRLNTEAFF. The CDR3 DNA reads as TGCAGTGCTTTCGGGGGCATAAGACTGAACACTGAAGCTTTCTTT.

The chain carries TRBV7-3 and TRBJ2-7, with D perhaps TRBD1 or TRBD2 (5 bases each). The CDR3 sequence is 15 residues long. CDR1 and CDR2 (germline): SGHTA, FQGTGA. Trimming left V 6 bases short and J 2 bases short, with 17 bases between. The CDR3 region is CASSHYPGQAYEQYF. CDR3 DNA: TGTGCCAGCAGTCATTACCCGGGGCAGGCCTACGAGCAGTACTTC.

J is TRBJ2-7 and V is TRBV25-1, with 10 bases fitting TRBD1. V was clipped by 6 bases and J by 7 bases; unmatched bases: 15. Germline V gene lookup returns CDR1 MGHDK and CDR2 SYGVNS. CDR3 length equals 16 residues. The DNA of the CDR3 is TGTGCCAGCAGCCCATGGAGGACAGGGGGAAGGAGAGAGCAGTACTTC. Translation: CASSPWRTGGRREQYF.

This clonotype was observed at least ten times. The chain is built from TRBV10-1 and TRBJ1-4, with D hard to call. This CDR3 comprises 14 residues. Germline V gene data show CDR1 as WNHNN and CDR2 as SYGVQD (reference sequence). The V gene lost 4 bases and the J gene lost 8 bases, with 14 bases spanning the gap. The CDR3 nucleotides read TGCGCCAGCAGTGCCTCTAGAAGAATGGAAAAACTGTTTTTT. This sequence encodes CASSASRRMEKLFF.

The chain links TRBV18 to TRBJ1-1, with D possibly matching TRBD1 (5 bases). V lost 7 bases, J lost 0 bases, and 9 bases lay in between. CDR1 and CDR2 from the germline V gene are KGHSH and LQKENI. The CDR3 has 13 amino acids. CDR3 amino acids: CASLPTVNTEAFF. The CDR3 region has the DNA TGTGCCAGCTTACCGACAGTGAACACTGAAGCTTTCTTT.

CDR3 sequence reads: CASSGDGYNEQFF. CDR3 nucleotides: TGTGCCAGCAGCGGGGACGGGTACAATGAGCAGTTCTTC. The V call is TRBV11-2, the J call TRBJ2-1; D could derive from TRBD1 or TRBD2 (5 bases each). The CDR3 is 13 amino acids. The V end lost 5 bases, the J end lost 4 bases, and 9 bases lay between the germline ends. CDR1 is SGHAT, CDR2 FQNNGV, per germline.

This clonotype showed up just a few times. This chain joins TRBV7-2 and TRBJ2-7; no firm D call. The CDR3 contains 14 residues. Germline CDR1 reads SGHTA; CDR2 reads FQGNSA. V lost 6 bases and J lost 0, with 12 bases in between. The CDR3 coding sequence is TGTGCCAGCAGTTCCCAATACGCCTCCTACGAGCAGTACTTC. It encodes CASSSQYASYEQYF.

The chain uses TRBV20-1 and TRBJ2-5; no firm D call. CDR1 is DFQATT and CDR2 is SNEGSKA in the germline V gene (reference sequence). V lost 1 base, J lost 1 base, and 10 bases lay in between. The CDR3 loop spans 14 amino acids. The CDR3 region has the DNA TGCAGTGCTAGAGTTAGACTGATCCAAGAGACCCAGTACTTC. This sequence encodes CSARVRLIQETQYF.

This clonotype has more than one count but fewer than ten. This chain joins TRBV24-1 and TRBJ2-2; 8 nucleotides align to TRBD1. After removal of 4 bases from V and 1 base from J, the junction contained 4 bases not matched to a gene. CDR3 length: 16 amino acids. CDR1 and CDR2 from the germline V gene are KGHDR and SFDVKD. For the CDR3, the DNA is TGTGCCACCAGTGAACTAGGACAGGGGAACACCGGGGAGCTGTTTTTT. Translating gives CATSELGQGNTGELFF.

To note about this clonotype: One end of the junction does not line up with germline, which may come from a read error. CDR3 in DNA: TGTGCCAGCAGTTACTCGGAGTGGTCCCTCTATGGCTACACCTTC. Its translation: CASSYSEWSLYGYTF. The chain recombines TRBV10-3 with TRBJ1-2; D is unclear. The germline gives CDR1 ENHRY, CDR2 SYGVKD. CDR3 length: 15 amino acids.

J is TRBJ1-2 and V is TRBV7-9; 8 bases line up with TRBD1. Germline V gene data show CDR1 as SEHNR and CDR2 as FQNEAQ (reference sequence). V dropped 6 bases and J dropped 10; count of bases not matched to a gene: 13. The CDR3 runs to 14 residues. CDR3 amino acids: CASSEGQAEYSYTF. The CDR3 nucleotides are TGTGCCAGCAGTGAGGGACAGGCGGAGTACTCCTACACCTTC.

On this clonotype: Germline and junction disagree at one end, which may indicate a read error. The gene calls are TRBV10-3 and TRBJ1-2; 11 bases map to TRBD1. The length of the CDR3 is 17 residues. Germline lookup yields CDR1 ENHRY and CDR2 SYGVKD. The CDR3 loop reads CASSDQMKWTGGDGYAF. The CDR3 DNA sequence: TGTGCCAGCAGTGACCAAATGAAATGGACAGGGGGCGATGGCTACGCCTTC.

This clonotype was counted only a few times. The gene calls are TRBV7-2 and TRBJ2-7; the D gene is possibly TRBD1 (5 bases). CDR3 length equals 12 residues. CDR1 SGHTA and CDR2 FQGNSA come from the germline V gene. V was cut by 5 bases and J by 6 bases, with 11 bases left in between. The CDR3 protein is CASSPIGAEQYF. As DNA, the CDR3 is TGTGCCAGCAGCCCCATAGGGGCCGAGCAGTACTTC.

The chain carries TRBV9 and TRBJ2-7; maybe TRBD2 (6 bases). This CDR3 spans 15 amino acids. V lost 3 bases, J lost 4 bases, and 17 bases lay in between. Germline-derived CDR1 and CDR2 are SGDLS and YYNGEE. The CDR3 nucleotides are TGTGCCAGCAGCGCGTCGGGGGTAAGCCGTTACGAGCAGTACTTC. Residues: CASSASGVSRYEQYF.